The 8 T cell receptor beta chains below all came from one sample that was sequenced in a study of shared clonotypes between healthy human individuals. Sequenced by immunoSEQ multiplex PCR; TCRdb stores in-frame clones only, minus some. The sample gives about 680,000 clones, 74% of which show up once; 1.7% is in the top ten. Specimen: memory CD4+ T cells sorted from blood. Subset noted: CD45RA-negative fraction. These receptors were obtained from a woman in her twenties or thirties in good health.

CDR3 sequence: CASRPQEGTGELFF. In DNA, the CDR3 is TGTGCCAGCAGGCCCCAGGAGGGCACCGGGGAGCTGTTTTTT. J is TRBJ2-2 and V is TRBV2; a weak D match, TRBD2 (6 bases). CDR3 length equals 14 residues. CDR1 is SNHLY, CDR2 FYNNEI, per germline. V was cut by 6 bases and J by 4 bases, with 12 bases left in between.

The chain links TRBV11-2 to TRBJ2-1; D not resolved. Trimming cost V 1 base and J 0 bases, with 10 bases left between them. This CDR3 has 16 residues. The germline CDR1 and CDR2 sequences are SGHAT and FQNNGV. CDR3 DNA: TGTGCCAGCAGCTTAGTAGTCGGCAGCTCCTACAATGAGCAGTTCTTC. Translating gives CASSLVVGSSYNEQFF.

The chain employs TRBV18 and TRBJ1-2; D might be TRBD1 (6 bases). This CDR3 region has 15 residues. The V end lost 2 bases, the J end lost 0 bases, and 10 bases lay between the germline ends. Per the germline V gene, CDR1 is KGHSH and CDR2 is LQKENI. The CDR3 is CASSPLDRANYGYTF. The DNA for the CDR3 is TGTGCCAGCTCACCATTGGACAGAGCTAACTATGGCTACACCTTC.

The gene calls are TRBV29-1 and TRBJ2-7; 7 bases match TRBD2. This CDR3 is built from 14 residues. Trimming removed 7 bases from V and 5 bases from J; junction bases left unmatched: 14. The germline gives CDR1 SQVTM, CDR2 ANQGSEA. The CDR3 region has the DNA TGCAGCGCGGTCAATGGCGGGAGTATCCACGAGCAGTACTTC. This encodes CSAVNGGSIHEQYF.

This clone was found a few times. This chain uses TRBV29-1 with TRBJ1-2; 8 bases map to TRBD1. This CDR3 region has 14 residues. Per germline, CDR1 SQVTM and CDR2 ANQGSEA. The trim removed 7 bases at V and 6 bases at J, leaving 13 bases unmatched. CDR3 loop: CSAPGQAQGDGYTF. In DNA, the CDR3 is TGCAGCGCTCCGGGACAGGCTCAGGGGGATGGCTACACCTTC.

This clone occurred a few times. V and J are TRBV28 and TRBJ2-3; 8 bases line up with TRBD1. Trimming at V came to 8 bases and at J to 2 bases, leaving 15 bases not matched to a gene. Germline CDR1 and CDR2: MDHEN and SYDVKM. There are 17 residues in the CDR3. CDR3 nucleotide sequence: TGTGCCAGCTCCGGACAGGGCGACTTTTGGTTCACAGATACGCAGTATTTT. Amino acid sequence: CASSGQGDFWFTDTQYF.

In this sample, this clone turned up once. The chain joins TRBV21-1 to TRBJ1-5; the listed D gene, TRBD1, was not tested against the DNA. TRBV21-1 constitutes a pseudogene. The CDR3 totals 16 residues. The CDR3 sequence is CASSKCCRTLNQPQHF. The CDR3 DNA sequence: TGTGCCAGCAGCAAATGTTGCAGGACACTCAATCAGCCCCAGCATTTT.

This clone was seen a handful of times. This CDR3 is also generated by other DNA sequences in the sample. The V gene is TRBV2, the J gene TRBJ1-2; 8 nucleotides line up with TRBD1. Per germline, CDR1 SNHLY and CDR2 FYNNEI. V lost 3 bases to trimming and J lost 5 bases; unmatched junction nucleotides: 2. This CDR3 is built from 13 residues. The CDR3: CASSEDREYGYTF. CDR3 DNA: TGTGCCAGCAGTGAGGACAGGGAATATGGCTACACCTTC.